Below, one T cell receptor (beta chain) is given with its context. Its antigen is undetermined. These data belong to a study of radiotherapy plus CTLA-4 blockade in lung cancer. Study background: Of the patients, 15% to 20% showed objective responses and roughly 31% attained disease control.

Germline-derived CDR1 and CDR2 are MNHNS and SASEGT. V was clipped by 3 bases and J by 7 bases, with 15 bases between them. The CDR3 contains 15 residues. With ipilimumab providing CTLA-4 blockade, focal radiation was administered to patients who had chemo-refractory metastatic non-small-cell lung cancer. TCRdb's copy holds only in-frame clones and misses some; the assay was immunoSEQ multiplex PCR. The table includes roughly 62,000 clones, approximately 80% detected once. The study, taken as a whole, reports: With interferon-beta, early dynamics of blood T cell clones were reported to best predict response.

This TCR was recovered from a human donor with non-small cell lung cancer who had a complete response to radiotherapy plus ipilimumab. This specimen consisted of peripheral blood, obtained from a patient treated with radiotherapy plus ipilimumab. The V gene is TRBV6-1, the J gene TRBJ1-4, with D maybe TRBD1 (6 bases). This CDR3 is CASSEGRGRGEKLFF. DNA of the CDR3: TGTGCCAGCAGTGAGGGCAGGGGCCGGGGTGAAAAACTGTTTTTT.